The subject of this entry is one T cell receptor beta chain. Losses at the gene ends were 7 bases for V and 4 bases for J; bases not matched to a gene: 7. Germline values: CDR1 MNHEY, CDR2 SVGAGI. CDR3 length equals 15 residues. The sample originates from a study of blood T cell repertoires in COVID-19. Among Cohort 3 donors, those recovered had two negative PCRs, clearance, or symptom resolution. Only in-frame clones appear in the TCRdb table, and some are missing; sequencing was by immunoSEQ multiplex PCR. The sample includes about 330,000 clones, 88% of them seen just once. The source is a man aged 30 to 45 who had recovered from COVID-19. V and J are TRBV6-5 and TRBJ1-6, with 7 bases lining up with TRBD1. The specimen sequenced was PBMCs or T cells enriched from blood (not recorded which). CDR3 sequence (DNA): TGTGCCAGCACCTGGACAGGTTCTTATAATTCACCCCTCCACTTT. This encodes CASTWTGSYNSPLHF.